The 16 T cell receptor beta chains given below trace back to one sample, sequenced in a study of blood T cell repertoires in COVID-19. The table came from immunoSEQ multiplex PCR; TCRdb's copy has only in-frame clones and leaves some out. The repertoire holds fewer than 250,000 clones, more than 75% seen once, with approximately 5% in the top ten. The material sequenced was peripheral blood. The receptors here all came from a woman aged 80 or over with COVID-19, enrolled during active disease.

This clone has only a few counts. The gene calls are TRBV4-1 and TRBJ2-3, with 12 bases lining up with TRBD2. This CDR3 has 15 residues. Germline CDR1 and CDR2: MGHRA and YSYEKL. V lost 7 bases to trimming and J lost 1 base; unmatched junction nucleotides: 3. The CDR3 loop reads CASTRTSGGTDTQYF. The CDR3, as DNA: TGCGCCAGCACCAGGACTAGCGGGGGCACAGATACGCAGTATTTT.

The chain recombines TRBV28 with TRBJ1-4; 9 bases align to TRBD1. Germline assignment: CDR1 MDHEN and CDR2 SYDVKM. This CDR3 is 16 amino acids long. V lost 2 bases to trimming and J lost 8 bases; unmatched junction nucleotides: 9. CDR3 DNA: TGTGCCAGCAGTTTACAGGGGACAGGGAGTAACGAAAAACTGTTTTTT. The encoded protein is CASSLQGTGSNEKLFF.

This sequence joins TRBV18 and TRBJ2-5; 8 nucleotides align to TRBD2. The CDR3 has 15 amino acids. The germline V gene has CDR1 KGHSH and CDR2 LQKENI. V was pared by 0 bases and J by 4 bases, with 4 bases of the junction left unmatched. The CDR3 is CASSPPGSGAETQYF. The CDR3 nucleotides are TGTGCCAGCTCACCACCGGGTAGCGGGGCAGAGACCCAGTACTTC.

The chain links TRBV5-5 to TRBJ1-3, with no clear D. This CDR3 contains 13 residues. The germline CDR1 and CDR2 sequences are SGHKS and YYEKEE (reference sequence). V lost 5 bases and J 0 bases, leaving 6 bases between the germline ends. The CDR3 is CASRQISGNTIYF. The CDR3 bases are TGTGCCAGCAGACAGATCTCTGGAAACACCATATATTTT.

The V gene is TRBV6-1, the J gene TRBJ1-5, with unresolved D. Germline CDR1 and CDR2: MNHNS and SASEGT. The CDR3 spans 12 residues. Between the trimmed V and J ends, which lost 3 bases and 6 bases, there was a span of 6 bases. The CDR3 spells CASSDRVQPQHF. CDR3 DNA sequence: TGTGCCAGCAGTGACCGGGTTCAGCCCCAGCATTTT.

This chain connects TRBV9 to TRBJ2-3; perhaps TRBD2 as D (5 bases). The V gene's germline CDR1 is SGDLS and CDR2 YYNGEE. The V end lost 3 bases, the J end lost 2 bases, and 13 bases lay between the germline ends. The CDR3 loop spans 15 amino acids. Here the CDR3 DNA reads TGTGCCAGCAGCGCACTTGACTATCCCACAGATACGCAGTATTTT. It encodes CASSALDYPTDTQYF.

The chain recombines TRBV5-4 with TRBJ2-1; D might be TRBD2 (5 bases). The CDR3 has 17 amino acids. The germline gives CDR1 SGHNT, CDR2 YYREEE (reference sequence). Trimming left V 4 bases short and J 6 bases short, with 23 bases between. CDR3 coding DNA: TGTGCCAGCAGCCCCCCACGAGGATCAGGACTGGGCAATGAGCAGTTCTTC. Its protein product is CASSPPRGSGLGNEQFF.

The CDR3 nucleotides read TGTGCCAGCAGCCTAGCGGGGGGGCCTCACACAGATACGCAGTATTTT. It yields the protein CASSLAGGPHTDTQYF. The chain recombines TRBV9 with TRBJ2-3; 12 bases map to TRBD2. Germline V lookup: CDR1 SGDLS, CDR2 YYNGEE. V lost 4 bases and J lost 2; bases outside the gene matches: 5. CDR3 length: 16 residues.

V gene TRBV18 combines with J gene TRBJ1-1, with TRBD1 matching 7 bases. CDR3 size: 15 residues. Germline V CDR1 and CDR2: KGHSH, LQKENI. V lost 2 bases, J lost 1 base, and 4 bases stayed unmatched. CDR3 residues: CASSPAGQRNTEAFF. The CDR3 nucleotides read TGTGCCAGCTCACCAGCGGGACAGCGGAACACTGAAGCTTTCTTT.

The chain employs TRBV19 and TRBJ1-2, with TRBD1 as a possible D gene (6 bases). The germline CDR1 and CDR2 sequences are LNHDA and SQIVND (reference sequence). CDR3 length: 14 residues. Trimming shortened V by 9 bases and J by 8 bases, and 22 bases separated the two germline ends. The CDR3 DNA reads TGTGCCAGCTCACACCTGGGGGCTCCTGAGGGCTACACCTTC. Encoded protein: CASSHLGAPEGYTF.

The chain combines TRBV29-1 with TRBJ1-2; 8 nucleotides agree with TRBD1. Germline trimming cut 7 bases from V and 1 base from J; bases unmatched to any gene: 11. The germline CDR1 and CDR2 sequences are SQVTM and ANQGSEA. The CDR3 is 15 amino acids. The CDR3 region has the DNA TGCAGCGCCGGACAGGGCGCAATCCTTAACTATGGCTACACCTTC. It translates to CSAGQGAILNYGYTF.

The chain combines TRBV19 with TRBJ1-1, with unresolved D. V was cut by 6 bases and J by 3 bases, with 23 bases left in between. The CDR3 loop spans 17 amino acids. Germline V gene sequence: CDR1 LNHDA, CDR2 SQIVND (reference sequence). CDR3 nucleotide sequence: TGTGCCAGTAGGGGGTGGGGAAGGACGGAGGATTACACTGAAGCTTTCTTT. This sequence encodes CASRGWGRTEDYTEAFF.

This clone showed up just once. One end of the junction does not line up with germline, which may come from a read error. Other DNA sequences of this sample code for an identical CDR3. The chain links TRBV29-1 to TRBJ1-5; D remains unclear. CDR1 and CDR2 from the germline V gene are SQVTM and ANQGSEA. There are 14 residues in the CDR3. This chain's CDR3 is CSVEDPDSNQPQHF. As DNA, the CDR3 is TGCAGTGTTGAAGATCCAGATAGCAATCAGCCCCAGCATTTT.

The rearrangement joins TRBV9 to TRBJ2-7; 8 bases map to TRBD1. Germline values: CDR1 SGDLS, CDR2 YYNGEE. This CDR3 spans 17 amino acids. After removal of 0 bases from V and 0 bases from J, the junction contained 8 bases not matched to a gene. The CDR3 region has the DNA TGTGCCAGCAGCGTAGCAGGTACAGGGGGGCACTCCTACGAGCAGTACTTC. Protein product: CASSVAGTGGHSYEQYF. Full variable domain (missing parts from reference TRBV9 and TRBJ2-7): DSGVTQTPKHLITATGQRVTLRCSPRSGDLSVYWYQQSLDQGLQFLIQYYNGEERAKGNILERFSAQQFPDLHSELNLSSLELGDSALYFCASSVAGTGGHSYEQYFGPGTRLTVT.

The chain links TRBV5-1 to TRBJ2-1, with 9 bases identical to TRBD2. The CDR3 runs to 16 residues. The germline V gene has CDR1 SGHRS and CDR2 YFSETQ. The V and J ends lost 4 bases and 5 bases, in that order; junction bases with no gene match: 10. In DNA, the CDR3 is TGCGCCAGCAGCACGGCAAGCGGGGGGCCCGACAATGAGCAGTTCTTC. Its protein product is CASSTASGGPDNEQFF. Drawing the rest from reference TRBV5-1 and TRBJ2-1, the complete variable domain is KAGVTQTPRYLIKTRGQQVTLSCSPISGHRSVSWYQQTPGQGLQFLFEYFSETQRNKGNFPGRFSGRQFSNSRSEMNVSTLELGDSALYLCASSTASGGPDNEQFFGPGTRLTVL.

The CDR3 sequence is CASSLARVNQPQHF. The CDR3 region has the DNA TGTGCCAGCAGCTTAGCCCGGGTCAATCAGCCCCAGCATTTT. The rearrangement joins TRBV7-2 to TRBJ1-5; D call uncertain. CDR1 and CDR2 (germline): SGHTA, FQGNSA. Trimming took off 0 bases at V and 3 bases at J, with 6 bases between the two ends. The CDR3 is 14 residues long.